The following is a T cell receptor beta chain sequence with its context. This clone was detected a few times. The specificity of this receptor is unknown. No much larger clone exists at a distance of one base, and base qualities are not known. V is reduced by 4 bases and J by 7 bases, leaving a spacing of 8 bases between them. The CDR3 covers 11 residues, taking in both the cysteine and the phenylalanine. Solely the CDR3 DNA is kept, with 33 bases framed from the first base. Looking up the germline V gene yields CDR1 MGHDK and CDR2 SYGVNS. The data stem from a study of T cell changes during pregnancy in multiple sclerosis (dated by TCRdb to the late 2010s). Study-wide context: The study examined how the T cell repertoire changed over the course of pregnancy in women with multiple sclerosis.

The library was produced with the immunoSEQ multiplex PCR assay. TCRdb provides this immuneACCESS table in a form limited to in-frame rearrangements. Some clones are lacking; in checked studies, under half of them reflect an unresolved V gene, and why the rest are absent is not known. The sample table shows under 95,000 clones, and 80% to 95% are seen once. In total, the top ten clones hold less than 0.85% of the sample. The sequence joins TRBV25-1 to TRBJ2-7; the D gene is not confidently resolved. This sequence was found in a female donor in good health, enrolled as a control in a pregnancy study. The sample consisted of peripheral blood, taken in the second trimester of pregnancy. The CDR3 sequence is CASSGLGEQYF. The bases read TGTGCCAGCAGTGGCCTCGGGGAGCAGTACTTC.